This T cell receptor (beta chain) derives from a study of blood T cell repertoires in COVID-19. Assay used: immunoSEQ multiplex PCR; TCRdb lists only in-frame clones, some missing. The repertoire has about 150,000 clones, approximately 84% of them found once; the top ten carry less than 10%. The V gene end was trimmed by 6 bases and the J gene end by 0 bases; junction bases not matched to a gene: 3. Germline CDR1 is KGHSH and CDR2 is LQKENI. The CDR3 has 14 residues. The chain links TRBV18 to TRBJ1-1; TRBD1 aligns across 8 bases. The sequence derives from a woman aged 55-69 years with COVID-19, enrolled during active disease. The sequencing sample was made of peripheral blood. CDR3 loop: CASSRDRMNTEAFF. The CDR3 DNA is TGTGCCAGCTCCCGGGACAGGATGAACACTGAAGCTTTCTTT.